This T cell receptor beta chain is from a study of identical twins. Study-level points and caveats: Because invariant MAIT and iNKT cells could be present, zero-insertion analyses could be partly confounded.

This clonotype was counted between two and nine times. Its antigen is currently unknown. The ends were cut back, 7 bases at V and 0 bases at J, with 7 bases in the middle. The V gene's germline CDR1 is DFQATT and CDR2 SNEGSKA (reference sequence). CDR3 length equals 12 residues. TCRdb re-derived calls from the 5' RACE reads in MiXCR, one entry per CDR3 protein. This sample has hundreds of thousands of distinct CDR3 sequences, with approximately 22% found just once. These data were also filed under a second study, of T cells expressing NK-cell markers. This second study notes: Underlying the TCR beta repertoires were sorted CD3+CD56+NKG2C+, CD3+CD56+NKG2C- and CD3+CD56-NKG2C+ T cells.

The gene calls are TRBV20-1 and TRBJ1-5; no firm D call. This clonotype was obtained from a young woman in good health. Sequencing input: PBMCs. The CDR3, as DNA: TGCAGTGGAAGGGATAGCAATCAGCCCCAGCATTTT. Protein sequence: CSGRDSNQPQHF.